This T cell receptor (beta chain) is from a study of post-analysis software for immune sequencing data. Study results and limitations: Compared against controls, patients with multiple sclerosis displayed significantly lower normalized Chao1 diversity. Among a handful of TRBV segments more frequent in patients than controls were TRBV5-6, TRBV5-1 and TRBV20-1.

With regard to this clonotype: Its antigen is unknown.

The TCR beta cDNA libraries contained unique molecular identifiers. TCRdb processed the PCR reads anew with MiXCR; each CDR3 protein has one entry. Among 700,000 to 800,000 distinct CDR3 sequences, roughly 30% were seen once, and the ten largest hold 0.56%. The CDR3 contains 14 residues. Trimming removed 7 bases at V and 4 bases at J, with 16 bases between. Specimen: blood. This TCR was recovered from a girl aged 10 to 17 with multiple sclerosis. The chain carries TRBV12-3 or TRBV12-4 and TRBJ2-5, with no clear D. The CDR3 DNA follows: TGTGCCAGCACTGGGGTAGAGGTTGCAGAGACCCAGTACTTC. It is translated as CASTGVEVAETQYF.